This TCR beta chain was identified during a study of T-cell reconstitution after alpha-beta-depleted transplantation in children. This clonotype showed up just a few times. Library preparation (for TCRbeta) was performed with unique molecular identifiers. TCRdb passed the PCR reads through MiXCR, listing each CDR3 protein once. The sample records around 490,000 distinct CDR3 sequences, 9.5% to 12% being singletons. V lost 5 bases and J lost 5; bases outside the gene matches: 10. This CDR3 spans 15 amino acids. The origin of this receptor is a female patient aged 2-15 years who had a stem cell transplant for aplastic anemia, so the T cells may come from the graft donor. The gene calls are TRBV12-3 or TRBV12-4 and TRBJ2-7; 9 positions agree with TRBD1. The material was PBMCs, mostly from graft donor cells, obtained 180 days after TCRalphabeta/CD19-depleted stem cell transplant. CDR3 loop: CASSPSGQGSNEQYV. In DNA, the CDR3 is TGTGCCAGCAGTCCCTCGGGACAGGGCAGCAACGAGCAGTACGTC.